Sequencing of this T cell receptor (beta chain) was carried out in a study of blood T cells in healthy people across ages. Notes on the study in general: Without sorted subsets, naive and antigen-experienced compartments could not be conclusively compared.

With a J-beta primer mix and a sample-barcoded 5' primer, a second PCR ran 7 to 11 cycles. TCRdb itself ran the 5' RACE reads through MiXCR, one entry per CDR3 protein. The sample yields some 1,000,000 distinct CDR3 sequences, approximately 25% seen once. Each sample provided at least 5.5 micrograms of extracted total RNA. CDR1 is DFQATT, CDR2 SNEGSKA, per germline (reference sequence). The V gene end was trimmed by 1 base and the J gene end by 7 bases; junction bases not matched to a gene: 11. The CDR3 loop spans 15 amino acids. With respect to this clonotype: Its antigen is as yet unknown.

These same data were also listed under a study on T cells of mothers and their children. That source reports: Sequencing returned over 8 million TCR beta CDR3 reads per mother and about 2.9 million per child. Detection of persistent microchimeric T cell clones did not occur.

What was sequenced was blood. This TCR came from a girl aged 2-10 years in good health. The chain couples TRBV20-1 to TRBJ2-7; 9 nucleotides match TRBD1. This CDR3 reads CSARAADRGTIEQYF. CDR3 coding DNA: TGCAGTGCTAGAGCGGCGGACAGGGGTACTATTGAGCAGTACTTC.